These 25 T cell receptor beta chains share one sample of origin, sequenced in a study of blood T cell repertoires in COVID-19. Libraries were prepared by immunoSEQ multiplex PCR; TCRdb keeps only in-frame clonotypes and omits some of them. Of about 340,000 clones in the sample, around 88% were seen once. Sequences were obtained from peripheral blood. The receptors were sampled from a man younger than 40 with active or convalescent COVID-19.

In this sample, this clone turned up once. J is TRBJ1-1 and V is TRBV6-2 or TRBV6-3, with unresolved D. Trimming shortened V by 0 bases and J by 4 bases, and 9 bases separated the two germline ends. This CDR3 is built from 14 residues. CDR1 is MNHEY, CDR2 SVGEGT, per germline. The CDR3 here is CASSYSIGGTEAFF. CDR3 nucleotide sequence: TGTGCCAGCAGTTACTCGATTGGAGGCACTGAAGCTTTCTTT.

The chain uses TRBV27 and TRBJ2-1; 8 bases line up with TRBD2. The CDR3 has 19 residues. J gave up 5 bases and V 5 bases, and 20 bases lay outside the gene matches. In germline, CDR1 is MNHEY, CDR2 SMNVEV (reference sequence). Here the CDR3 DNA reads TGTGCCAGCAGTCCCCGGGGGGGACGTCGACCCAACCCCCACAATGAGCAGTTCTTC. This translates into CASSPRGGRRPNPHNEQFF.

This clone was counted between two and nine times. The chain employs TRBV4-1 and TRBJ1-4; a weak D match, TRBD1 (6 bases). The CDR3 is 16 amino acids. Trimming pared 2 bases from V and 8 bases from J, leaving 18 bases between. The germline V gene has CDR1 MGHRA and CDR2 YSYEKL. The CDR3 bases are TGCGCCAGCAGCCAATACGGATCTATCAGGGGAGAAAAACTGTTTTTT. It yields the protein CASSQYGSIRGEKLFF.

V and J are TRBV10-1 and TRBJ2-1; TRBD2 might be the D (5 bases). V was cut by 6 bases and J by 2 bases, with 17 bases left in between. Germline V gene lookup returns CDR1 WNHNN and CDR2 SYGVQD (reference sequence). This CDR3 region has 16 residues. In DNA form, the CDR3 reads TGCGCCAGCAGCCCCTGGCGGGTCGAACCCTACAATGAGCAGTTCTTC. Translating gives CASSPWRVEPYNEQFF.

This chain connects TRBV15 to TRBJ2-5; perhaps TRBD2 as D (5 bases). Deletions cut 0 bases from V and 1 base from J, with 9 bases between. This CDR3 is built from 15 residues. The germline V gene has CDR1 LNHNV and CDR2 YYDKDF (reference sequence). The CDR3 region has the DNA TGTGCCACCAGCAGAGAGCGAGCGGTCCAAGAGACCCAGTACTTC. This translates into CATSRERAVQETQYF.

The CDR3 sequence is CASWDSQNYGYTF. The CDR3 DNA follows: TGTGCCAGCTGGGACAGTCAGAACTATGGCTACACCTTC. The chain is built from TRBV6-5 and TRBJ1-2; 7 bases align to TRBD1. CDR3 size: 13 residues. V lost 8 bases, J lost 2 bases, and 5 bases stayed unmatched. Germline-derived CDR1 and CDR2 are MNHEY and SVGAGI.

The chain uses TRBV4-3 and TRBJ1-6; D ambiguous. There are 15 residues in the CDR3. Trimming shortened V by 0 bases and J by 7 bases, and 10 bases separated the two germline ends. Germline V gene sequence: CDR1 LGHNA, CDR2 YSLEER. CDR3 DNA: TGCGCCAGCAGCCAAGAGGCAGGCGTAAATTCACCCCTCCACTTT. Amino acid sequence: CASSQEAGVNSPLHF.

The rearrangement links TRBV4-1 to TRBJ1-1, with a possible D match to TRBD1 (5 bases). V lost 1 base and J lost 0, with 15 bases in between. Looked up from germline, CDR1 is MGHRA and CDR2 is YSYEKL. The length of the CDR3 is 17 residues. The CDR3 nucleotides read TGCGCCAGCAGCCAAGCCGGCAGGGCACGTTTGAACACTGAAGCTTTCTTT. Its protein is CASSQAGRARLNTEAFF.

The chain combines TRBV6-5 with TRBJ1-6, with D maybe TRBD1 (6 bases). Germline CDR1 and CDR2: MNHEY and SVGAGI. The V and J ends lost 0 bases and 11 bases respectively, with 14 bases between them. The CDR3 has 15 amino acids. The DNA for the CDR3 is TGTGCCAGCAGTTACTCCGCAGGGGTGTCTACACCCCTCCACTTT. Amino acid sequence: CASSYSAGVSTPLHF.

The chain has TRBV7-2 and TRBJ2-1; perhaps TRBD1 as D (6 bases). The CDR3 spans 13 residues. CDR1 and CDR2 from the germline V gene are SGHTA and FQGNSA. Deletions cut 5 bases from V and 8 bases from J, with 13 bases between. The CDR3 here is CASSLRRGDEQFF. The CDR3 region has the DNA TGTGCCAGCAGCCTTCGCAGGGGTGATGAGCAGTTCTTC. The full variable domain, in which reference TRBV7-2 and TRBJ2-1 provide the parts outside the CDR3, is GAGVSQSPSNKVTEKGKDVELRCDPISGHTALYWYRQSLGQGLEFLIYFQGNSAPDKSGLPSDRFSAERTGGSVSTLTIQRTQQEDSAVYLCASSLRRGDEQFFGPGTRLTVL.

This clone was found once. V is TRBV4-3 and J is TRBJ1-2, with 7 bases aligning to TRBD1. Germline V CDR1 and CDR2: LGHNA, YSLEER. This CDR3 contains 14 residues. The junction had 3 bases not matched to a gene; V was cut back by 1 base and J by 4 bases. Here the CDR3 DNA reads TGCGCCAGCAGCCAAGCGGGACAGAGCTATGGCTACACCTTC. It codes for CASSQAGQSYGYTF.

With respect to this clone: Within the sample, other DNA sequences also encode this same CDR3. The chain combines TRBV2 with TRBJ1-1, with TRBD1 matching over 9 bases. There are 14 residues in the CDR3. Germline values: CDR1 SNHLY, CDR2 FYNNEI. The V segment lost 6 bases and the J segment 5 bases; nucleotides outside the gene matches: 7. CDR3 sequence: CASSEDRGPTEAFF. The CDR3 DNA reads as TGTGCCAGCAGCGAGGACAGGGGTCCTACTGAAGCTTTCTTT.

The chain employs TRBV19 and TRBJ2-7; TRBD1 might be the D (6 bases). This CDR3 spans 14 amino acids. Germline V gives CDR1 LNHDA, CDR2 SQIVND (reference sequence). Trimming cost V 2 bases and J 7 bases, with 15 bases left between them. The CDR3 bases are TGTGCCAGTAGTATATCAGGGGACACGAGGGAGCAGTACTTC. Protein product: CASSISGDTREQYF. The variable domain in full, with the rest retrieved from reference TRBV19 and TRBJ2-7, is DGGITQSPKYLFRKEGQNVTLSCEQNLNHDAMYWYRQDPGQGLRLIYYSQIVNDFQKGDIAEGYSVSREKKESFPLTVTSAQKNPTAFYLCASSISGDTREQYFGPGTRLTVT.

V is TRBV19 and J is TRBJ2-5; the D gene is possibly TRBD1 (6 bases). V was trimmed by 5 bases and J by 5 bases, leaving 9 bases between them. The CDR3 runs 12 residues. Germline assignment: CDR1 LNHDA and CDR2 SQIVND (reference sequence). CDR3 DNA sequence: TGTGCCAGTAGTCAGGGGTGGGAGACCCAGTACTTC. This sequence encodes CASSQGWETQYF.

J is TRBJ2-3 and V is TRBV29-1; 9 bases are shared with TRBD1. V lost 7 bases, J lost 2 bases, and 10 bases stayed unmatched. Germline CDR1 is SQVTM and CDR2 is ANQGSEA. This CDR3 has 15 residues. CDR3 in DNA: TGCAGCGCTGGCGGACAGGGGTGGGACACAGATACGCAGTATTTT. Translated, it gives CSAGGQGWDTDTQYF.

This clone was seen at least ten times. This chain connects TRBV19 to TRBJ1-5; no reliable D call. Germline-derived CDR1 and CDR2 are LNHDA and SQIVND (reference sequence). Trimming removed 4 bases at V and 7 bases at J, with 11 bases between. This CDR3 region has 13 residues. CDR3 region: CASSTISRQPQHF. Written as DNA, the CDR3 is TGTGCCAGTAGTACTATTTCCCGACAGCCCCAGCATTTT. The whole variable domain, remainder taken from reference TRBV19 and TRBJ1-5, is DGGITQSPKYLFRKEGQNVTLSCEQNLNHDAMYWYRQDPGQGLRLIYYSQIVNDFQKGDIAEGYSVSREKKESFPLTVTSAQKNPTAFYLCASSTISRQPQHFGDGTRLSIL.

The V gene is TRBV15, the J gene TRBJ1-4, with 9 bases matching TRBD1. CDR1 LNHNV and CDR2 YYDKDF come from the germline V gene (reference sequence). The length of the CDR3 is 16 residues. V trimming: 1 base; J trimming: 7 bases; junction bases outside the gene matches: 7. Here the CDR3 reads CATSRGEGQGGEKLFF. For the CDR3, the DNA is TGTGCCACCAGCAGAGGTGAGGGACAGGGCGGTGAAAAACTGTTTTTT.

This clone appeared a single time. This rearrangement joins TRBV5-1 to TRBJ2-1; a possible D gene is TRBD1 (6 bases). The V gene's germline CDR1 is SGHRS and CDR2 YFSETQ. The CDR3 spans 13 residues. V lost 6 bases and J lost 7, with 14 bases in between. CDR3 DNA sequence: TGCGCCAGCATTCAGACAGGTATGAATGAGCAGTTCTTC. It translates to CASIQTGMNEQFF. The full variable domain, with the rest looked up from reference TRBV5-1 and TRBJ2-1, is KAGVTQTPRYLIKTRGQQVTLSCSPISGHRSVSWYQQTPGQGLQFLFEYFSETQRNKGNFPGRFSGRQFSNSRSEMNVSTLELGDSALYLCASIQTGMNEQFFGPGTRLTVL.

This sequence joins TRBV18 and TRBJ2-3; D gene uncertain. Trimming took off 7 bases at V and 2 bases at J, with 7 bases between the two ends. The V gene's germline CDR1 is KGHSH and CDR2 LQKENI. This CDR3 is 12 amino acids long. The CDR3 DNA sequence: TGTGCCAGCTTACAGAACACAGATACGCAGTATTTT. Its protein product is CASLQNTDTQYF.

The chain combines TRBV24-1 with TRBJ1-5; D gene ambiguous. The CDR3 sequence is 15 residues long. Germline V gene data show CDR1 as KGHDR and CDR2 as SFDVKD. V shed 3 bases and J shed 3 bases, with 11 bases lying between them. CDR3 region: CATSDPDKPNQPQHF. The CDR3 DNA follows: TGTGCCACCAGTGATCCTGACAAACCCAATCAGCCCCAGCATTTT.

The V call is TRBV24-1, the J call TRBJ1-2; D is possibly TRBD1 (5 bases). The CDR3 contains 13 residues. V was pared by 4 bases and J by 6 bases, with 11 bases between. The germline gives CDR1 KGHDR, CDR2 SFDVKD. CDR3 sequence reads: CATSDPRTNGYTF. In nucleotides, the CDR3 is TGTGCCACCAGTGACCCTAGGACAAATGGCTACACCTTC.

The sample holds many counts of this clone. The chain uses TRBV10-3 and TRBJ1-5; D unclear. The germline V and J ends were trimmed by 0 bases and 1 base, with 13 bases remaining between them. This CDR3 is built from 17 residues. CDR1 and CDR2 (germline): ENHRY, SYGVKD. CDR3 region: CAISESVYPGSNQPQHF. CDR3 bases: TGTGCCATCAGTGAGTCGGTATATCCGGGAAGCAATCAGCCCCAGCATTTT.

V and J are TRBV30 and TRBJ1-1; tentative D call: TRBD1 (6 bases). This CDR3 comprises 15 residues. Germline-derived CDR1 and CDR2 are GTSNPN and SVGIG (reference sequence). V was shortened by 5 bases and J by 1 base, with 17 bases between the two germline ends. The CDR3 here is CAWGKTGTTNTEAFF. The CDR3 DNA sequence: TGTGCCTGGGGCAAAACCGGGACAACGAACACTGAAGCTTTCTTT.

This chain uses TRBV11-2 with TRBJ1-1, with a weak D call TRBD1 (6 bases). There are 15 residues in the CDR3. Germline V gene lookup returns CDR1 SGHAT and CDR2 FQNNGV. Trimming pared 3 bases from V and 0 bases from J, leaving 11 bases between. CDR3 amino acids: CASSFGGQLNTEAFF. For the CDR3, the DNA is TGTGCCAGCAGCTTTGGTGGACAGTTGAACACTGAAGCTTTCTTT.

V usage is TRBV4-2 and J usage is TRBJ2-7, with no clear D. The CDR3 has 16 amino acids. Deletions cut 1 base from V and 0 bases from J, with 13 bases between. Germline CDR1 reads LGHNA; CDR2 reads YNFKEQ. CDR3 in amino acids: CASSQAGQPYSYEQYF. The CDR3 bases are TGTGCCAGCAGCCAAGCAGGCCAGCCCTACTCCTACGAGCAGTACTTC.